The 30 T cell receptor beta chains presented below share a single source sample, sequenced in a study of cytomegalovirus exposure and HLA in healthy donors. It was with 60 Vbeta and 13 Jbeta primers that the PCR ran. Profiling relied on immunoSEQ multiplex PCR, and the TCRdb table lists in-frame clones only, not all of them. The sample contains approximately 110,000 clones, roughly 73% of which appear only once. The source material was PBMCs. The receptor source for this set is a woman in her 40s in good health and CMV-seropositive.

V gene TRBV19 combines with J gene TRBJ1-4, with D unresolved. V dropped 1 base and J dropped 3 bases, with 18 bases sitting between them. The CDR3 consists of 18 residues. Germline V gene sequence: CDR1 LNHDA, CDR2 SQIVND (reference sequence). The CDR3: CASSIGLGGFRANEKLFF. For the CDR3, the DNA is TGTGCCAGTAGTATAGGATTAGGAGGGTTTCGGGCTAATGAAAAACTGTTTTTT.

V gene TRBV4-3 combines with J gene TRBJ2-7; TRBD2 might be the D (5 bases). Germline V gene lookup returns CDR1 LGHNA and CDR2 YSLEER. Between the trimmed V and J ends, which lost 0 bases and 3 bases, there was a span of 12 bases. This CDR3 region has 15 residues. The CDR3 DNA follows: TGCGCCAGCAGCCAAGATAACCAAGGGAGCTACGAGCAGTACTTC. Protein sequence: CASSQDNQGSYEQYF.

In the case of this clone: The junction differs from germline at one of its ends, possibly a read error. The V gene is TRBV7-9, the J gene TRBJ1-1; 7 nucleotides match TRBD1. The CDR3 is made up of 13 amino acids. Germline V CDR1 and CDR2: SEHNR, FQNEAQ (reference sequence). This CDR3 reads CSSSLGGQLEAFF. The DNA for the CDR3 is TGTTCCAGCAGCTTAGGGGGACAGCTTGAAGCTTTCTTT. The whole variable domain, filled in from reference TRBV7-9 and TRBJ1-1, reads DTGVSQNPRHKITKRGQNVTFRCDPISEHNRLYWYRQTLGQGPEFLTYFQNEAQLEKSRLLSDRFSAERPKGSFSTLEIQRTEQGDSAMYLCSSSLGGQLEAFFGQGTRLTVV.

The rearrangement links TRBV6-1 to TRBJ1-2, with a weak D call TRBD1 (5 bases). In germline, CDR1 is MNHNS, CDR2 SASEGT. The V end lost 5 bases, the J end lost 3 bases, and 10 bases lay between the germline ends. The CDR3 runs to 13 residues. CDR3 DNA: TGTGCCAGCAGTTTAACCAGGGACTATGGCTACACCTTC. It encodes CASSLTRDYGYTF.

A few counts support this clone. The chain employs TRBV18 and TRBJ1-5; TRBD1 aligns across 9 bases. The length of the CDR3 is 17 residues. V lost 1 base, J lost 6 bases, and 10 bases stayed unmatched. CDR1 is KGHSH, CDR2 LQKENI, per germline. The CDR3 is CASSPLSGQGKTQPQHF. The CDR3 DNA reads TGTGCCAGCTCACCACTGTCGGGACAGGGAAAAACTCAGCCCCAGCATTTT. The full variable domain, rest sourced from reference TRBV18 and TRBJ1-5, is NAGVMQNPRHLVRRRGQEARLRCSPMKGHSHVYWYRQLPEEGLKFMVYLQKENIIDESGMPKERFSAEFPKEGPSILRIQQVVRGDSAAYFCASSPLSGQGKTQPQHFGDGTRLSIL.

This clone appeared a few times. The V call is TRBV27, the J call TRBJ1-2; 10 bases map to TRBD1. CDR1 and CDR2 (germline): MNHEY, SMNVEV (reference sequence). With V trimmed by 4 bases and J by 4 bases, 9 bases remained unmatched. The CDR3 length is 16 residues. The CDR3: CASSSWGQGLVYGYTF. The CDR3 DNA is TGTGCCAGCAGTTCATGGGGACAGGGGCTTGTCTATGGCTACACCTTC.

This clone appeared a single time. The chain links TRBV4-3 to TRBJ1-1; D possibly corresponds to TRBD1 (6 bases). Trimming removed 4 bases at V and 4 bases at J, with 19 bases between. From germline, CDR1 is LGHNA and CDR2 YSLEER. The CDR3 is 16 amino acids. CDR3 DNA sequence: TGCGCCAGCAGCCGAGGGGGTCCGGGGACGTCCACTGAAGCTTTCTTT. Its protein is CASSRGGPGTSTEAFF.

J is TRBJ2-1 and V is TRBV28, with 11 bases matching TRBD2. Looked up from germline, CDR1 is MDHEN and CDR2 is SYDVKM. This CDR3 region has 16 residues. V shed 7 bases and J 8 bases; nucleotides not matched to a gene: 13. The CDR3: CASNPQASGGLDEQFF. As DNA, the CDR3 is TGTGCCAGCAACCCCCAGGCTAGCGGGGGGTTGGATGAGCAGTTCTTC.

This clone was seen more than once but under ten times. The chain carries TRBV11-2 and TRBJ1-1, with D possibly matching TRBD1 (6 bases). Germline CDR1 is SGHAT and CDR2 is FQNNGV. The CDR3 has 12 residues. V was pared by 4 bases and J by 6 bases, with 9 bases between. CDR3 in amino acids: CASSSNRAEAFF. CDR3 bases: TGTGCCAGCAGCTCCAACAGGGCTGAAGCTTTCTTT.

V usage is TRBV13 and J usage is TRBJ1-2; TRBD1 might be the D (5 bases). The V and J ends lost 5 bases and 2 bases respectively, with 18 bases between them. CDR1 is PRHDT and CDR2 is FYEKMQ in the germline V gene (reference sequence). This CDR3 has 16 amino acids. The CDR3 sequence: CASSHMEGTANYGYTF. CDR3 bases: TGTGCCAGCAGCCACATGGAGGGGACCGCAAACTATGGCTACACCTTC.

V gene TRBV7-6 combines with J gene TRBJ2-6; D perhaps matches TRBD1 (5 bases). V was clipped by 5 bases and J by 0 bases, with 14 bases between them. CDR3 length: 17 amino acids. Germline V gene sequence: CDR1 SGHVS, CDR2 FNYEAQ. This CDR3 reads CASSTRFGASGANVLTF. In DNA, the CDR3 is TGTGCCAGCAGCACCCGGTTTGGGGCCTCTGGGGCCAACGTCCTGACTTTC.

J is TRBJ2-7 and V is TRBV29-1, with 7 bases that match TRBD1. J gave up 2 bases and V 1 base, and 5 bases lay outside the gene matches. The V gene's germline CDR1 is SQVTM and CDR2 ANQGSEA. This CDR3 contains 14 residues. In DNA form, the CDR3 reads TGCAGCGTTGAAGGGTCAGGGGGTCCCTACGAGCAGTACTTC. The encoded protein is CSVEGSGGPYEQYF.

This clone has more than one count but fewer than ten. V gene TRBV4-1 combines with J gene TRBJ2-7; 10 bases fit TRBD1. The J segment lost 3 bases and the V segment lost 1 base, leaving 9 bases of the junction unmatched. CDR3 length: 17 residues. Germline V lookup: CDR1 MGHRA, CDR2 YSYEKL. The CDR3 protein is CASSQVGTGTGDYEQYF. DNA for the CDR3: TGCGCCAGCAGCCAAGTAGGGACCGGGACAGGGGACTACGAGCAGTACTTC.

V and J are TRBV19 and TRBJ2-7; 9 nucleotides line up with TRBD2. V lost 5 bases to trimming and J lost 7 bases; unmatched junction nucleotides: 12. The germline gives CDR1 LNHDA, CDR2 SQIVND (reference sequence). This CDR3 spans 15 amino acids. CDR3 region: CASSSLPRLAEEQYF. The CDR3 coding sequence is TGTGCCAGTAGTTCACTCCCCAGACTAGCGGAAGAGCAGTACTTC.

The rearrangement links TRBV19 to TRBJ2-7, with D possibly matching TRBD2 (5 bases). CDR3 length: 14 residues. V lost 5 bases, J lost 7 bases, and 18 bases lay in between. Germline V CDR1 and CDR2: LNHDA, SQIVND (reference sequence). The CDR3 bases are TGTGCCAGTAGTGTACGGACGGAGCGGCGGGAGCAGTACTTC. The encoded protein is CASSVRTERREQYF.

This clone was counted only a few times. The chain carries TRBV6-1 and TRBJ1-2; D possibly corresponds to TRBD1 (6 bases). From germline, CDR1 is MNHNS and CDR2 SASEGT. V gave up 6 bases and J gave up 2 bases, with 16 bases separating them. The CDR3 covers 15 residues. The CDR3 DNA sequence: TGTGCCAGCAGCGTTTACAGGGAAACGAACTATGGCTACACCTTC. It encodes CASSVYRETNYGYTF.

This sequence joins TRBV18 and TRBJ1-1, with 7 bases identical to TRBD1. This CDR3 comprises 15 residues. With V trimmed by 4 bases and J by 4 bases, 9 bases remained unmatched. Germline CDR1 KGHSH, CDR2 LQKENI. CDR3 in amino acids: CASSHLTGEVTEAFF. The CDR3 DNA is TGTGCCAGCTCACACCTCACAGGGGAGGTCACTGAAGCTTTCTTT.

The V and J genes are TRBV27 and TRBJ1-2; no clear D gene. V dropped 9 bases and J dropped 3 bases, with 14 bases sitting between them. The CDR3 is 13 residues long. The germline V gene encodes CDR1 MNHEY and CDR2 SMNVEV (reference sequence). The CDR3 nucleotides read TGTGCCAGTAAGGAGGTTTCTGACTATGGCTACACCTTC. Its protein product is CASKEVSDYGYTF.

V gene TRBV7-9 combines with J gene TRBJ2-5; D remains ambiguous. The CDR3 is 12 residues long. Looked up from germline, CDR1 is SEHNR and CDR2 is FQNEAQ (reference sequence). The germline V and J ends were trimmed by 2 bases and 6 bases, with 7 bases remaining between them. The CDR3 DNA reads TGTGCCAGCAGCTTATCAGGTCAGACCCAGTACTTC. Translating it yields CASSLSGQTQYF.

This clone was found a few times. V and J are TRBV12-5 and TRBJ1-4; TRBD1 agrees at 9 bases. The J segment lost 8 bases and the V segment lost 5 bases, leaving 9 bases of the junction unmatched. There are 15 residues in the CDR3. Per the germline V gene, CDR1 is LGHNT and CDR2 is FRNRAP. The CDR3 bases are TGTGCTAGTGGTACAGGGGGCGGGGGTCAGGAAAAACTGTTTTTT. The encoded protein is CASGTGGGGQEKLFF. Full variable domain (missing parts from reference TRBV12-5 and TRBJ1-4): DARVTQTPRHKVTEMGQEVTMRCQPILGHNTVFWYRQTMMQGLELLAYFRNRAPLDDSGMPKDRFSAEMPDATLATLKIQPSEPRDSAVYFCASGTGGGGQEKLFFGSGTQLSVL.

The chain uses TRBV4-2 and TRBJ2-5; 8 bases fit TRBD1. There are 17 residues in the CDR3. Germline V gene data show CDR1 as LGHNA and CDR2 as YNFKEQ. The J segment lost 5 bases and the V segment lost 0 bases, leaving 11 bases of the junction unmatched. Written as DNA, the CDR3 is TGTGCCAGCAGCCAAGAGGGTGTATCGGGGACAGGCGAGACCCAGTACTTC. It yields the protein CASSQEGVSGTGETQYF.

The chain carries TRBV5-8 and TRBJ2-7; no clear D gene. Trimming took off 4 bases at V and 4 bases at J, with 18 bases between the two ends. This CDR3 contains 15 residues. Germline assignment: CDR1 SGHTS and CDR2 YDEGEE. The CDR3 spells CASSTGLGLTYEQYF. CDR3 coding DNA: TGTGCCAGCAGCACCGGGTTAGGTCTCACGTACGAGCAGTACTTC.

This clone was observed a few times. The chain links TRBV2 to TRBJ1-6; possible D gene TRBD1, 6 bases. The CDR3 is 14 amino acids. The V gene's germline CDR1 is SNHLY and CDR2 FYNNEI. Trimming removed 8 bases from V and 9 bases from J, with 17 bases in between. CDR3 nucleotide sequence: TGTGCCAGCGGGGACACTTTCAGGAGTTCACCCCTCCACTTT. This gives the protein CASGDTFRSSPLHF.

The J gene is TRBJ2-5, the V gene TRBV2; a weak D match, TRBD2 (8 bases). The CDR3 is 14 residues long. The germline gives CDR1 SNHLY, CDR2 FYNNEI. V dropped 6 bases and J dropped 4 bases, with 15 bases sitting between them. For the CDR3, the DNA is TGTGCCAGCAGCGGACTAGCAGGGGGAGAGACCCAGTACTTC. Translating gives CASSGLAGGETQYF.

The rearrangement uses TRBV28 and TRBJ1-5, with D perhaps TRBD1 (6 bases). V lost 10 bases and J 4 bases, leaving 14 bases between the germline ends. This CDR3 contains 13 residues. Germline V CDR1 and CDR2: MDHEN, SYDVKM. The CDR3 reads CATRRQGNQPQHF. In nucleotides, the CDR3 is TGTGCCACTCGCAGGCAGGGGAATCAGCCCCAGCATTTT.

The V and J genes are TRBV5-1 and TRBJ2-7, with 12 nucleotides matching TRBD2. Germline values: CDR1 SGHRS, CDR2 YFSETQ. The junction had 3 bases not matched to a gene; V was cut back by 1 base and J by 1 base. The CDR3 sequence is 16 residues long. The CDR3 sequence: CASSLTLAGGSYEQYF. CDR3 nucleotide sequence: TGCGCCAGCAGCTTGACGCTAGCGGGAGGGTCCTACGAGCAGTACTTC. Using reference TRBV5-1 and TRBJ2-7 for the parts outside the CDR3, the full variable domain is KAGVTQTPRYLIKTRGQQVTLSCSPISGHRSVSWYQQTPGQGLQFLFEYFSETQRNKGNFPGRFSGRQFSNSRSEMNVSTLELGDSALYLCASSLTLAGGSYEQYFGPGTRLTVT.

The chain carries TRBV6-5 and TRBJ2-7; D perhaps matches TRBD1 (6 bases). CDR3 length equals 15 residues. V was trimmed by 8 bases and J by 2 bases, leaving 19 bases between them. The germline V gene encodes CDR1 MNHEY and CDR2 SVGAGI. The CDR3 protein is CASRTTGSMAYEQYF. The CDR3 DNA reads TGTGCCAGCCGGACCACAGGGAGCATGGCCTACGAGCAGTACTTC.

The chain recombines TRBV28 with TRBJ2-1; 11 bases align to TRBD2. V lost 6 bases, J lost 4 bases, and 11 bases stayed unmatched. The CDR3 length is 17 residues. Germline V lookup: CDR1 MDHEN, CDR2 SYDVKM. The CDR3 here is CASSPTILAGDYNEQFF. CDR3 DNA sequence: TGTGCCAGCAGCCCAACAATACTAGCGGGGGATTACAATGAGCAGTTCTTC.

The rearrangement links TRBV4-2 to TRBJ2-7; 7 bases agree with TRBD2. Germline loops: CDR1 LGHNA, CDR2 YNFKEQ. V gave up 1 base and J gave up 0 bases; unmatched junction bases: 6. The CDR3 runs to 16 residues. The CDR3 bases are TGTGCCAGCAGCCAAGCCCGGGGGGTTCTCTCCTACGAGCAGTACTTC. Its translation: CASSQARGVLSYEQYF.

V usage is TRBV5-5 and J usage is TRBJ1-1; no clear D. The CDR3 has 14 residues. The germline V and J ends were trimmed by 0 bases and 0 bases, with 6 bases remaining between them. The germline V gene has CDR1 SGHKS and CDR2 YYEKEE (reference sequence). This chain's CDR3 is CASSLDQMNTEAFF. As DNA, the CDR3 is TGTGCCAGCAGCTTGGATCAGATGAACACTGAAGCTTTCTTT.